Listed below are T cell receptor beta chains from one sample, sequenced in a study of blood T cell repertoires in COVID-19. Repertoires were generated with immunoSEQ multiplex PCR, while TCRdb's copy carries only in-frame clones and drops some. The sample has some 54,000 clones; over 85% are singletons. The source material was peripheral blood. Receptors originate from a man aged 80 or over with active or convalescent COVID-19. Each CDR3 is given with its conserved first and last residue. Clone size is not always given. Where it is, it says once, few, many or a class for expanded clones.

v_gene	abundance	j_gene	CDR3aa
TRBV4-1	NA	TRBJ2-1	CASSPGTVSYNEQFF
TRBV30	NA	TRBJ2-7	CACFRSLASDEQYF
TRBV3-1/TRBV3-2	NA	TRBJ2-2	CASSHSSIGGPNTGELFF
TRBV10-3	NA	TRBJ1-5	CAISGTGDQPQHF
TRBV21-1	NA	TRBJ1-6	CASSSRGGRDSPLHF
TRBV28	NA	TRBJ1-2	CASVGGINYGYTF
TRBV7-2	NA	TRBJ2-5	CASSLDAGGEETQYF
TRBV6-1	NA	TRBJ2-7	CASSDLPGAEQYF
TRBV7-3	NA	TRBJ2-1	CASSLPGGVFNEQFF
TRBV5-4	NA	TRBJ2-6	CASSPGQGNSGANVLTF
TRBV7-2	NA	TRBJ2-3	CASSLRPSGGAADTQYF
TRBV4-2	NA	TRBJ1-1	CASSQGQGNTEAFF
TRBV19	NA	TRBJ2-3	CASSSGLAGFTDTQYF
TRBV14	NA	TRBJ1-2	CASSQGQDYGYTF
TRBV29-1	NA	TRBJ1-2	CSAAPGTSAYGYTF
TRBV28	NA	TRBJ1-4	CASNTGGATNEKLFF
TRBV5-4	few	TRBJ2-5	CASSLASGQETQYF
TRBV18	NA	TRBJ2-7	CASSPGGSYYEQYF
TRBV2	NA	TRBJ1-5	CASTERPGRNQPQHF
TRBV9	NA	TRBJ1-1	CASSARISGGTEAFF
TRBV6-5	NA	TRBJ1-1	CASSYSGSGGYEAFF
TRBV19	NA	TRBJ2-3	CASSMAGAGDTQYF
TRBV28	NA	TRBJ1-2	CASRPQGSYGYTF
TRBV6-5	once	TRBJ2-2	CASRVKSGELFF
TRBV24-1	NA	TRBJ2-2	CASSSWGEKDTGELFF
TRBV6-2/TRBV6-3	NA	TRBJ2-7	CASSPMQREYHEQYF
TRBV6-5	once	TRBJ1-1	CASRDNRESTEAFF
TRBV10-3	NA	TRBJ1-5	CAISDLEGWPQHF
TRBV14	NA	TRBJ2-4	CASSQERAKNIQYF
TRBV7-8	once	TRBJ2-5	CASSRQVEETQYF